Described below is a single TCR beta chain sequence and its context. The antigen remains undetermined. The entry originates in a study of OX40 agonist ivuxolimab in advanced cancers. Study-wide findings and caveats: The study found that CD8+ T cells averaged more expanded clones than CD4+.

Libraries were prepared by immunoSEQ multiplex PCR; TCRdb keeps only in-frame clonotypes and omits some of them. The sample has 20,000 to 30,000 clones; more than 80% are singletons. Systemic immunosuppression or autoimmune disease history was grounds to exclude patients. On cycle 4 day 1 and cycle 7 day 1, as well as at baseline, blood was sampled. Germline assignment: CDR1 DFQATT and CDR2 SNEGSKA (reference sequence). V was cut by 5 bases and J by 18 bases, with 17 bases left in between. The CDR3 sequence is 11 residues long. The V call is TRBV20-1, the J call TRBJ1-6, with a weak D call TRBD1 (5 bases). Source: CD4+ or CD8+ T cells sorted from blood, taken in a trial of the OX40 agonist ivuxolimab. This receptor was obtained from an adult with an advanced solid tumor such as melanoma, head and neck, liver or kidney cancer. CDR3 amino acids: CSAGRDGNTHF. The CDR3 nucleotides read TGCAGTGCTGGCCGGGACGGGAATACCCACTTT.